This T cell receptor beta chain is drawn from a study of graft-versus-host responses after intestinal transplantation. Researchers placed around 200,000 CFSE-labeled responder cells in culture with around 200,000 irradiated, violet-dye-labeled stimulator cells. V dropped 1 base and J dropped 2 bases, with 6 bases sitting between them. This CDR3 spans 13 amino acids. Germline V gene data show CDR1 as SGHTA and CDR2 as FQGNSA. The count of this clone is one. The repertoire was sequenced with immunoSEQ multiplex PCR; TCRdb's copy has only in-frame clones and lacks some. The sample records approximately 5,500 clones, around 27% being singletons. Overall study findings and caveats: Allografts carried high graft-versus-host to host-versus-graft clonal ratios in patients having graft-donor T cell macrochimerism. There were GvH clones found in recipient marrow, and some of them appeared first in ileum or blood. Declines in HvG clones occurring early post-transplant were associated with peak circulating GvH clone levels.

This sample comprised alloreactive CD4+ T cells from a mixed lymphocyte reaction culture, obtained before transplantation. Subset reported: CFSE-low proliferating T cells sorted from approximately 6-day pre-transplant mixed lymphocyte reaction (GvH or HvG direction). The TCR was taken from a human patient who was an organ donor for intestinal transplantation. The chain carries TRBV7-2 and TRBJ2-7, with unresolved D. CDR3 nucleotide sequence: TGTGCCAGCAGCTTAGACTCCGCCTACGAGCAGTACTTC. As protein: CASSLDSAYEQYF.